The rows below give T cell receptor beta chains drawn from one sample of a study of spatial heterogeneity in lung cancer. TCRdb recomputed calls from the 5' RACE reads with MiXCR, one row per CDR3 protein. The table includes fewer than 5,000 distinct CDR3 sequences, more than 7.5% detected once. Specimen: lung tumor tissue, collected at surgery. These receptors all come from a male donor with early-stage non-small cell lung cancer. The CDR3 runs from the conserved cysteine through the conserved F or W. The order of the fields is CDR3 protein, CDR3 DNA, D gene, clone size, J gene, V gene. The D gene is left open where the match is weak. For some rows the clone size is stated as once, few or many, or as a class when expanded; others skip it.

CATSDRALSTDTQYF	TGTGCCACCAGTGACCGCGCCTTAAGCACAGATACGCAGTATTTT	-	-	TRBJ2-3	TRBV24-1
CASSAWLAGVQETQYF	TGTGCCAGCAGCGCCTGGCTAGCGGGGGTGCAAGAGACCCAGTACTTC	TRBD2	few	TRBJ2-5	TRBV6-1
CASSPLFSSGNTIYF	TGTGCCAGCAGTCCACTATTTAGCTCTGGAAACACCATATATTTT	-	many	TRBJ1-3	TRBV28
CASSSGESGDYEQYF	TGCGCCAGCAGCTCTGGGGAGTCCGGAGATTACGAGCAGTACTTC	-	few	TRBJ2-7	TRBV5-1
CASSLESRSNYGYTF	TGCGCCAGCAGCTTGGAGTCCCGCTCTAACTATGGCTACACCTTC	-	many	TRBJ1-2	TRBV5-1
CASTLGDRPSYNEQFF	TGTGCCAGCACCCTAGGGGACAGACCTTCCTACAATGAGCAGTTCTTC	TRBD1	many	TRBJ2-1	TRBV5-4
CASRGSVSTFF	TGTGCCAGCAGAGGTAGCGTGAGTACCTTCTTC	-	many	TRBJ2-1	TRBV2
CASSYNLPESTDTQYF	TGTGCCAGCAGTTACAATTTGCCGGAGAGCACAGATACGCAGTATTTT	-	many	TRBJ2-3	TRBV6-5
CATRPTTVFWYGYTF	TGTGCCACCCGACCGACGACAGTCTTCTGGTATGGCTACACCTTC	-	many	TRBJ1-2	TRBV6-5
CASSIYLGVAKNIQYF	TGTGCCAGTAGTATATATCTGGGAGTAGCCAAAAACATTCAGTACTTC	-	medium-sized	TRBJ2-4	TRBV19
CSASKGLADTGTQYF	TGCAGTGCTAGCAAAGGACTAGCGGACACAGGTACGCAGTATTTT	TRBD2	-	TRBJ2-3	TRBV20-1
CASSFGQLNQPQHF	TGTGCCAGCAGCTTCGGGCAACTCAATCAGCCCCAGCATTTT	-	-	TRBJ1-5	TRBV7-9
CASSYERGRGTEAFF	TGTGCCAGCAGTTACGAAAGGGGGCGCGGTACTGAAGCTTTCTTT	TRBD1	medium-sized	TRBJ1-1	TRBV6-5
CASSFPGLTGEKLFF	TGTGCCAGCAGCTTCCCGGGTTTGACGGGGGAAAAACTGTTTTTT	-	many	TRBJ1-4	TRBV7-9
CASSSGPRGYTF	TGTGCCAGCAGTTCTGGACCGAGGGGCTACACCTTC	-	few	TRBJ1-2	TRBV28
CASSLAFSYNEQFF	TGCGCCAGCAGCTTGGCGTTCTCCTACAATGAGCAGTTCTTC	-	medium-sized	TRBJ2-1	TRBV5-1
CASSARDSSREPAKNIQYF	TGCGCCAGCAGCGCCCGGGACAGCAGTCGGGAACCCGCCAAAAACATTCAGTACTTC	TRBD1	many	TRBJ2-4	TRBV5-1
CASSQLSGQLNSPLHF	TGTGCCAGCAGCCAATTATCAGGGCAGTTGAATTCACCCCTCCACTTT	-	medium-sized	TRBJ1-6	TRBV4-2
CASSSRGPYEQYF	TGTGCCAGCAGTTCCCGGGGACCCTACGAGCAGTACTTC	-	many	TRBJ2-7	TRBV28
CASSLGRGGIDGTDTQYF	TGTGCCAGCAGCTTAGGTAGGGGGGGAATAGACGGCACAGATACGCAGTATTTT	-	medium-sized	TRBJ2-3	TRBV7-6
CASSISARYERRYEQYF	TGTGCCAGTAGTATATCCGCCCGCTACGAGAGAAGGTACGAGCAGTACTTC	-	many	TRBJ2-7	TRBV19
CAISAQSSYEQYF	TGTGCCATCAGTGCCCAGAGCTCCTACGAGCAGTACTTC	-	many	TRBJ2-7	TRBV10-3
CASSLLAETSYGYTF	TGTGCCAGTAGTCTCCTTGCGGAAACCTCATATGGCTACACCTTC	-	medium-sized	TRBJ1-2	TRBV19
CASSLAQQYPNTEAFF	TGTGCCAGCAGCTTAGCGCAACAGTACCCGAACACTGAAGCTTTCTTT	-	many	TRBJ1-1	TRBV7-2
CAWSRGDNYGYTF	TGTGCCTGGAGTCGGGGGGATAACTATGGCTACACCTTC	-	medium-sized	TRBJ1-2	TRBV30
CASSDTGRAFF	TGCGCCAGCAGTGACACAGGTCGGGCTTTCTTT	-	many	TRBJ1-1	TRBV10-1
CASRDRYNQPQHF	TGTGCCAGCCGGGACCGTTACAATCAGCCCCAGCATTTT	-	-	TRBJ1-5	TRBV6-1
CASSPPLYNEQFF	TGTGCCAGCAGCCCACCCCTCTACAATGAGCAGTTCTTC	-	medium-sized	TRBJ2-1	TRBV3-1
CASSLSGQNTEAFF	TGTGCCAGCAGCCTGTCTGGGCAGAACACTGAAGCTTTCTTT	-	medium-sized	TRBJ1-1	TRBV7-2
CASSLEGVNGQPQHF	TGTGCCAGCAGTTTGGAGGGGGTGAACGGTCAGCCCCAGCATTTT	-	many	TRBJ1-5	TRBV12-3/TRBV12-4
CASSGQRGTEAFF	TGTGCCAGCAGCGGACAGAGAGGGACTGAAGCTTTCTTT	-	many	TRBJ1-1	TRBV9
CASSPRQGLTYEQYF	TGCGCCAGCAGCCCCCGACAGGGGTTAACCTACGAGCAGTACTTC	TRBD1	-	TRBJ2-7	TRBV5-1
CASSDRVQNIQYF	TGTGCCAGCAGTGACAGGGTCCAAAACATTCAGTACTTC	-	many	TRBJ2-4	TRBV2
CSASPGLFNSPLHF	TGCAGTGCTAGCCCAGGGTTGTTCAATTCACCCCTCCACTTT	-	many	TRBJ1-6	TRBV20-1
CASSSRGSVDNEQFF	TGTGCCAGCAGCTCCCGTGGTAGCGTCGACAATGAGCAGTTCTTC	-	-	TRBJ2-1	TRBV5-5
CASRKAGGPGETQYF	TGTGCCAGCAGGAAAGCGGGGGGGCCAGGCGAGACCCAGTACTTC	TRBD2	medium-sized	TRBJ2-5	TRBV6-5
CASSRDRTYEQYF	TGTGCCAGCAGCCGTGACAGGACCTACGAGCAGTACTTC	-	medium-sized	TRBJ2-7	TRBV7-6
CASSSRANEKLFF	TGTGCCAGCAGTAGCAGGGCTAATGAAAAACTGTTTTTT	-	many	TRBJ1-4	TRBV27
CASSVPFLGASTDTQYF	TGTGCCAGCAGCGTCCCCTTTTTGGGCGCTAGCACAGATACGCAGTATTTT	-	medium-sized	TRBJ2-3	TRBV7-2